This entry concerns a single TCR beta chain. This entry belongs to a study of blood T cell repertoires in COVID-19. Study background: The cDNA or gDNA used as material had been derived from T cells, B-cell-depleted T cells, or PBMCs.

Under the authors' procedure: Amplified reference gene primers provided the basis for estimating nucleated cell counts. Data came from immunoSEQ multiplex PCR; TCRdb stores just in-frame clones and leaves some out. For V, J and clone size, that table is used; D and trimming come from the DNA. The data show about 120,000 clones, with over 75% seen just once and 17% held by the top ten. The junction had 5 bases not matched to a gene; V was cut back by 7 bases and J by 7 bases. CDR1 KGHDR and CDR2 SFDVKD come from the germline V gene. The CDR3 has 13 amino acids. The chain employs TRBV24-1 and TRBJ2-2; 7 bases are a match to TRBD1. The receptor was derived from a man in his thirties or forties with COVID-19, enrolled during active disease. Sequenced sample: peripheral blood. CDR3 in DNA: TGTGCCACCAGAAATGACAGGGTCGGGGAGCTGTTTTTT. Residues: CATRNDRVGELFF.